This T cell receptor (beta chain) came from a study of blood T cell repertoires in COVID-19. TCRdb's table, derived via immunoSEQ multiplex PCR, lists solely in-frame clones and lacks some. The sample has approximately 240,000 clones, just under 85% seen once. This CDR3 is 14 amino acids long. Germline CDR1 and CDR2: MNHEY and SVGAGI. V shed 6 bases and J shed 4 bases, with 12 bases lying between them. The sequenced sample consisted of peripheral blood. V and J are TRBV6-5 and TRBJ2-2; maybe TRBD2 (5 bases). The source is a man aged 50 to 59 with acute or convalescent COVID-19. The CDR3 is CASRNAGGTGELFF. CDR3 in DNA: TGTGCCAGCAGGAACGCAGGAGGCACCGGGGAGCTGTTTTTT.